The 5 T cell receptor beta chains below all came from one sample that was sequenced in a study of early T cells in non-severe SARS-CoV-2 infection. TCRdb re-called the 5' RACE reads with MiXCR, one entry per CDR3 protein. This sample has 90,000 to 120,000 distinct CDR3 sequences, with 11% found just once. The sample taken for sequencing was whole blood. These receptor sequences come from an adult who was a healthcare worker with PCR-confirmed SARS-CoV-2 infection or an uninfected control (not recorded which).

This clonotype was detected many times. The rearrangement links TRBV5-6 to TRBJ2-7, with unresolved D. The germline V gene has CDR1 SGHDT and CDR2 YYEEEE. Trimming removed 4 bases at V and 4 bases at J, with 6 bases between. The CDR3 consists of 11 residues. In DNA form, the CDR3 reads TGTGCCAGCAGCGTTAATTACGAGCAGTACTTC. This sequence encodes CASSVNYEQYF. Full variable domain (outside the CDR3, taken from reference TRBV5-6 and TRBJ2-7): DAGVTQSPTHLIKTRGQQVTLRCSPKSGHDTVSWYQQALGQGPQFIFQYYEEEERQRGNFPDRFSGHQFPNYSSELNVNALLLGDSALYLCASSVNYEQYFGPGTRLTVT.

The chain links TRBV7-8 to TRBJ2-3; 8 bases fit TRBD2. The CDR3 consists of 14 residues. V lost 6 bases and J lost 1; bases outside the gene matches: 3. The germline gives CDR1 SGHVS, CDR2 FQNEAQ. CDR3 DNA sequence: TGTGCCAGCAGAGAGACTAGCGGCACAGATACGCAGTATTTT. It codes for CASRETSGTDTQYF. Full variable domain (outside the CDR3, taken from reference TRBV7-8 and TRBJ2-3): GAGVSQSPRYKVAKRGQDVALRCDPISGHVSLFWYQQALGQGPEFLTYFQNEAQLDKSGLPSDRFFAERPEGSVSTLKIQRTQQEDSAVYLCASRETSGTDTQYFGPGTRLTVL.

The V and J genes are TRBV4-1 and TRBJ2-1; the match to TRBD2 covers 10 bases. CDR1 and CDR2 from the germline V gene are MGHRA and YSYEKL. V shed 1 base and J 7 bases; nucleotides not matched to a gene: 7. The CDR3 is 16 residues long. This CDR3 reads CASSQGGLAGENEQFF. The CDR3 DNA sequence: TGCGCCAGCAGCCAAGGTGGCCTAGCGGGAGAGAATGAGCAGTTCTTC.

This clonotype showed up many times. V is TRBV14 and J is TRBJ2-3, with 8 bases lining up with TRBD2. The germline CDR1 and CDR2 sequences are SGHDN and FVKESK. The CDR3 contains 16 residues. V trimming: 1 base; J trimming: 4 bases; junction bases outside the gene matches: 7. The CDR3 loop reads CASSQGGGLAADTQYF. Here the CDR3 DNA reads TGTGCCAGCAGCCAAGGAGGCGGACTAGCTGCAGATACGCAGTATTTT.

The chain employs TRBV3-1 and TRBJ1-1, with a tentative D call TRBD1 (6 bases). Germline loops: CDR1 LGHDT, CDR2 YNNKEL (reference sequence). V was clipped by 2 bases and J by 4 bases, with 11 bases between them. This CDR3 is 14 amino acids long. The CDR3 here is CASSQTGMGTEAFF. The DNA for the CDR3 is TGTGCCAGCAGCCAAACAGGGATGGGCACTGAAGCTTTCTTT.